This is a list of T cell receptor beta chains from one sample in a study of shared clonotypes between healthy human individuals. Assay used: immunoSEQ multiplex PCR; TCRdb lists only in-frame clones, some missing. Seen here are hundreds of thousands of clones, around 96% observed once, and the top ten hold 0.06%. Sequences were obtained from naive CD4+ T cells sorted from blood. These receptors all come from a woman in her 30s in good health. Each CDR3 is given with its conserved first and last residue. The D gene is left open where the match is weak.

v_call: TRBV9
d_call: -
cdr3_aa: CASSVEAGSTDTQYF

v_call: TRBV10-1
d_call: -
cdr3_aa: CASSDSQGVSYNEQFF

v_call: TRBV19
d_call: TRBD2
cdr3_aa: CASSIGGGTYNEQFF

v_call: TRBV15
d_call: TRBD1
cdr3_aa: CATSREQGNYGYTF

v_call: TRBV29-1
d_call: TRBD2
cdr3_aa: CSVVVRGALIAGGWGNEQFF

v_call: TRBV6-5
d_call: TRBD1
cdr3_aa: CASKKDRAGANVLTF

v_call: TRBV2
d_call: -
cdr3_aa: CASSENLSAEQYF

v_call: TRBV5-8
d_call: -
cdr3_aa: CASSLGGFYEQYF

v_call: TRBV5-1
d_call: TRBD2
cdr3_aa: CASSLGTSGSYNEQFF

v_call: TRBV11-2
d_call: -
cdr3_aa: CASSLTHEQYF

v_call: TRBV11-2
d_call: TRBD2
cdr3_aa: CASSLVPGGITDTQYF

v_call: TRBV7-7
d_call: -
cdr3_aa: CASSPGGVNTEAFF

v_call: TRBV6-6
d_call: TRBD1
cdr3_aa: CASSYGTASSGNTIYF

v_call: TRBV6-6
d_call: TRBD1
cdr3_aa: CASSLPGQGPYEQYF

v_call: TRBV7-2
d_call: -
cdr3_aa: CASSPGYLLTEAFF

v_call: TRBV28
d_call: -
cdr3_aa: CASTGWDSPLHF

v_call: TRBV2
d_call: TRBD1
cdr3_aa: CASSLQGVGQPQHF

v_call: TRBV12-5
d_call: -
cdr3_aa: CASGLWRQPQHF

v_call: TRBV6-1
d_call: TRBD1
cdr3_aa: CASRAQGGNTEAFF

v_call: TRBV7-3
d_call: -
cdr3_aa: CASSPGHATSGYTF

v_call: TRBV10-1
d_call: -
cdr3_aa: CASSQQENTEAFF

v_call: TRBV11-3
d_call: TRBD1
cdr3_aa: CASSSLDRGGDYGYTF

v_call: TRBV7-9
d_call: TRBD2
cdr3_aa: CASSLLSGRGNEQFF

v_call: TRBV28
d_call: -
cdr3_aa: CASSPSWYEQYF

v_call: TRBV19
d_call: TRBD2
cdr3_aa: CASSIISGGTYEQYF

v_call: TRBV7-8
d_call: -
cdr3_aa: CASSYRRGNTEAFF

v_call: TRBV7-9
d_call: -
cdr3_aa: CASGSGGYGTEAFF

v_call: TRBV2
d_call: -
cdr3_aa: CASGGRTWEKLFF

v_call: TRBV7-9
d_call: -
cdr3_aa: CASSLGPSAQNTIYF

v_call: TRBV19
d_call: -
cdr3_aa: CASSFTGNSQHF

v_call: TRBV18
d_call: -
cdr3_aa: CASSPGSGLDYEQYF

v_call: TRBV5-6
d_call: -
cdr3_aa: CASTDRTSGGEKLFF

v_call: TRBV4-3
d_call: TRBD1
cdr3_aa: CASSRSGQGLLHEQYF

v_call: TRBV27
d_call: TRBD2
cdr3_aa: CASSPKRESYEQYF

v_call: TRBV5-1
d_call: -
cdr3_aa: CASSARGMNTEAFF

v_call: TRBV2
d_call: TRBD1
cdr3_aa: CASSLTYPGTGDEKLFF

v_call: TRBV5-8
d_call: -
cdr3_aa: CANPTYLGTEAFF

v_call: TRBV19
d_call: -
cdr3_aa: CASSIQGNYGYTF

v_call: TRBV4-2
d_call: -
cdr3_aa: CASSQVDSSDYEQYF

v_call: TRBV28
d_call: -
cdr3_aa: CASIRGRSSGNTIYF

v_call: TRBV9
d_call: -
cdr3_aa: CASSADVRGGANYGYTF

v_call: TRBV7-8
d_call: -
cdr3_aa: CASSQGGPQTNEQFF